In its sample, the clone carrying this T cell receptor beta chain was seen once. Its antigen is not identified. The data derive from a study of T cell responses to AZD1222 COVID-19 vaccine. Study-wide points: Spike regions recognized by vaccine-associated CD4 TCRs spanned the protein, led by 160-218 and 743-854. Only five or six AZD1222 recipients were seropositive at baseline. Within unmutated variant regions lay the reported targets of nearly half of spike-specific TCRs.

Libraries were prepared by immunoSEQ multiplex PCR; TCRdb keeps only in-frame clonotypes and omits some of them. The table shows 150,000 to 200,000 clones, with about nine tenths occurring only once. This CDR3 has 14 residues. V was clipped by 5 bases and J by 5 bases, with 12 bases between them. Germline-derived CDR1 and CDR2 are KGHDR and SFDVKD. This receptor was identified in an adult in good health. This chain links TRBV24-1 with TRBJ2-1; tentative D call: TRBD2 (6 bases). This material consisted of peripheral blood, taken on day 0 of AZD1222 vaccination. Here the CDR3 DNA reads TGTGCCACCAGTGGCGGGACCCTACACAATGAGCAGTTCTTC. It is translated as CATSGGTLHNEQFF.